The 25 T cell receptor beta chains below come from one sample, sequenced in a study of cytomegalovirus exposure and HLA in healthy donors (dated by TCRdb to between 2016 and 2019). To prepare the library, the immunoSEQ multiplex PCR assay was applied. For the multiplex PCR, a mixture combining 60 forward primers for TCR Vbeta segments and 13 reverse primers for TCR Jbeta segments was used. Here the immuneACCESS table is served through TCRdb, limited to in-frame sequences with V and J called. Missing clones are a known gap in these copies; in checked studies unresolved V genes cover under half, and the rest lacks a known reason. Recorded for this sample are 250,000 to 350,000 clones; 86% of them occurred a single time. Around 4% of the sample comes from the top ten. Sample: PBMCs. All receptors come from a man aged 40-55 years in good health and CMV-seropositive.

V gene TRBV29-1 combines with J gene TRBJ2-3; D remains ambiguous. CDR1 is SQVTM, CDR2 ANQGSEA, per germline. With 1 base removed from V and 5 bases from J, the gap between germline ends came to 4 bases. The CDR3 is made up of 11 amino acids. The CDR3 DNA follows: TGCAGCGTTGAAGGCGGAGATACGCAGTATTTT. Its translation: CSVEGGDTQYF.

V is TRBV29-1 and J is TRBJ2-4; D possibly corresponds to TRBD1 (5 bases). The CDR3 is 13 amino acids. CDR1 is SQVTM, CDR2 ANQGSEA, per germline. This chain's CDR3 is CSSLGPTGNIQYF. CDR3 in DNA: TGCAGTTCACTTGGGCCCACAGGAAACATTCAGTACTTC.

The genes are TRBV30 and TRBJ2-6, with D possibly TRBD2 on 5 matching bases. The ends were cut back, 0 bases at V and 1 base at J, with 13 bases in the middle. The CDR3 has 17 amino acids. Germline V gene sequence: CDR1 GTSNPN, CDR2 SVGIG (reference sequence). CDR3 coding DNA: TGTGCCTGGAGTGTAGGACTCAGCCCGTCTGGGGCCAACGTCCTGACTTTC. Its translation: CAWSVGLSPSGANVLTF.

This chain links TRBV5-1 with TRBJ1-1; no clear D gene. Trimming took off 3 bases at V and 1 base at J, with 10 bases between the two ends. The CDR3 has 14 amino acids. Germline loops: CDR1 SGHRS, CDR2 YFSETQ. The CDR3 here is CASSWGAPNTEAFF. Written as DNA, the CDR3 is TGCGCCAGCAGCTGGGGAGCTCCGAACACTGAAGCTTTCTTT.

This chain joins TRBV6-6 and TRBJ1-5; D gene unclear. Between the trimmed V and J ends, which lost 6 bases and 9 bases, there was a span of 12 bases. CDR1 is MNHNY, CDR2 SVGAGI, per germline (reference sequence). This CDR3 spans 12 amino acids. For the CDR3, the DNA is TGTGCCAGCAGCCCTCCGGAGGCGCCCCAGCATTTT. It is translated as CASSPPEAPQHF.

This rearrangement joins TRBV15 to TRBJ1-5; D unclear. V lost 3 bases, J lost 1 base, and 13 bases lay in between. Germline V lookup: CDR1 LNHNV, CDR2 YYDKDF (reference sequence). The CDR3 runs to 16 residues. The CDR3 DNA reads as TGTGCCACCAGCAGTGAGGTACCCTTCAGCAATCAGCCCCAGCATTTT. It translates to CATSSEVPFSNQPQHF.

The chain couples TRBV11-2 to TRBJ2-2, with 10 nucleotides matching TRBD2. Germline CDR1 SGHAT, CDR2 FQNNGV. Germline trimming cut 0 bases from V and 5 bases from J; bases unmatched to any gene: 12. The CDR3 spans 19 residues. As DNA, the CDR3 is TGTGCCAGCAGCTTAGATCGAGAAGCGGGAGGGTTTAGGACCGGGGAGCTGTTTTTT. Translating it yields CASSLDREAGGFRTGELFF.

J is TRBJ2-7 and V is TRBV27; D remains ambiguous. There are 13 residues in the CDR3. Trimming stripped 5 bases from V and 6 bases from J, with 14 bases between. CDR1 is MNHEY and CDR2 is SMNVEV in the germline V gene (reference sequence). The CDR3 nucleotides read TGTGCCAGCAGTATTTATAGCTTGCGCGAGCAGTACTTC. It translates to CASSIYSLREQYF.

CDR3 bases: TGTGCCAGCAGCGTCTTCCGGGACTACAATGAGCAGTTCTTC. Amino acid sequence: CASSVFRDYNEQFF. The chain uses TRBV13 and TRBJ2-1, with D perhaps matching TRBD2 (5 bases). CDR3 length: 14 residues. Germline lookup yields CDR1 PRHDT and CDR2 FYEKMQ (reference sequence). Trimming pared 5 bases from V and 3 bases from J, leaving 11 bases between.

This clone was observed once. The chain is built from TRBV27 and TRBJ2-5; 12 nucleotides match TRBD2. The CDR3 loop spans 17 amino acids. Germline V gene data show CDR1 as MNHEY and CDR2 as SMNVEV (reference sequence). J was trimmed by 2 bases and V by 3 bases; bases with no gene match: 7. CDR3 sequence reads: CASSFRRTSGIQETQYF. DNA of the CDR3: TGTGCCAGCAGTTTCCGCCGGACTAGCGGGATTCAAGAGACCCAGTACTTC.

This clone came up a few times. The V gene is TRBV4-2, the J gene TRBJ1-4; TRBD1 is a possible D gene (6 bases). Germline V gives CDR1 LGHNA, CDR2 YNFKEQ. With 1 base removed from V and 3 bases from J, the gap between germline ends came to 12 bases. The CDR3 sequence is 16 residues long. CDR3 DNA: TGTGCCAGCAGCCAAGTGGTCGACAGGTCTAATGAAAAACTGTTTTTT. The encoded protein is CASSQVVDRSNEKLFF.

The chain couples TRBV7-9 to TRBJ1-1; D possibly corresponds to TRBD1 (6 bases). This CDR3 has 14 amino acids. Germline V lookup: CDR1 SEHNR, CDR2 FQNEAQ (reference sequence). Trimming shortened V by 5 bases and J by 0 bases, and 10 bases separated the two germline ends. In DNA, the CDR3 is TGTGCCAGCAGCCAGGGACATTTGAACACTGAAGCTTTCTTT. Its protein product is CASSQGHLNTEAFF.

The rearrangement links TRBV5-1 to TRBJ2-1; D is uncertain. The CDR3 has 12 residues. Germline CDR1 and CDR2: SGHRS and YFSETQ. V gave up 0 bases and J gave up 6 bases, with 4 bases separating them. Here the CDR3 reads CASSLVSNEQFF. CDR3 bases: TGCGCCAGCAGCTTGGTCAGCAATGAGCAGTTCTTC.

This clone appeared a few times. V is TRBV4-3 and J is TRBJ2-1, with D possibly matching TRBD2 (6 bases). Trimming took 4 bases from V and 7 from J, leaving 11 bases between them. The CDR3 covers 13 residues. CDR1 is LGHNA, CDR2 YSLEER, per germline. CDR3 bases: TGCGCCAGCAGCCTGCTTGCGGGGAATGAGCAGTTCTTC. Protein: CASSLLAGNEQFF.

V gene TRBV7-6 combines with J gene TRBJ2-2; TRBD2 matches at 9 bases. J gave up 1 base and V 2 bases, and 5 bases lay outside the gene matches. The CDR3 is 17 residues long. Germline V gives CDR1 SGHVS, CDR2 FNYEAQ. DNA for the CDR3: TGTGCCAGCAGCTTAAGTTCAGCGGGAGGGAACACCGGGGAGCTGTTTTTT. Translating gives CASSLSSAGGNTGELFF.

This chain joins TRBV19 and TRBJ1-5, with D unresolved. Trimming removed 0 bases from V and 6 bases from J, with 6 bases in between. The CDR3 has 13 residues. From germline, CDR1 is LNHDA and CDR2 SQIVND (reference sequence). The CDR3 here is CASSIDGGQPQHF. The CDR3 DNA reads TGTGCCAGTAGTATAGATGGCGGTCAGCCCCAGCATTTT.

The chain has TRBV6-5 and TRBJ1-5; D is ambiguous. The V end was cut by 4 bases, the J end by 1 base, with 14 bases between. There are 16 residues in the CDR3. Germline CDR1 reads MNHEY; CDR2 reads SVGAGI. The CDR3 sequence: CASSSTRGGSNQPQHF. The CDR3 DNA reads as TGTGCCAGCAGTTCGACCAGAGGAGGAAGCAATCAGCCCCAGCATTTT.

The CDR3 region has the DNA TGTGCCAGCTCACCATCGCCGGGAGTGGGCGGGGAGCTGTTTTTT. Translating it yields CASSPSPGVGGELFF. The chain recombines TRBV18 with TRBJ2-2, with D tentatively TRBD2 (6 bases). Germline V gene sequence: CDR1 KGHSH, CDR2 LQKENI. The CDR3 is 15 residues long. The V and J ends lost 2 bases and 7 bases respectively, with 14 bases between them.

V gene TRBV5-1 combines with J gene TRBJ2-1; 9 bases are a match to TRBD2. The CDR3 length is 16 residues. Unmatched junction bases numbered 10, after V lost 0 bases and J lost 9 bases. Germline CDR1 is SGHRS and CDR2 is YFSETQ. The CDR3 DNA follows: TGCGCCAGCAGCTTGGGACTAGCGGTTCCAAAGGGTGAGCAGTTCTTC. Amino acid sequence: CASSLGLAVPKGEQFF. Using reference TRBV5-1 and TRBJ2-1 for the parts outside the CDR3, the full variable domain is KAGVTQTPRYLIKTRGQQVTLSCSPISGHRSVSWYQQTPGQGLQFLFEYFSETQRNKGNFPGRFSGRQFSNSRSEMNVSTLELGDSALYLCASSLGLAVPKGEQFFGPGTRLTVL.

CDR3 DNA: TGTGCCAGCAGACGACAGGGTGCTGGCACAGATACGCAGTATTTT. This sequence encodes CASRRQGAGTDTQYF. The chain joins TRBV2 to TRBJ2-3; 7 nucleotides line up with TRBD1. V was clipped by 6 bases and J by 1 base; unmatched bases: 7. This CDR3 has 15 residues. CDR1 SNHLY and CDR2 FYNNEI come from the germline V gene.

CDR3 coding DNA: TGTGCCAGCCGGGGACAGGGTACCTACAATGAGCAGTTCTTC. It is translated as CASRGQGTYNEQFF. This chain uses TRBV7-9 with TRBJ2-1; 9 nucleotides match TRBD1. Germline trimming cut 8 bases from V and 2 bases from J; bases unmatched to any gene: 4. This CDR3 has 14 amino acids. Per germline, CDR1 SEHNR and CDR2 FQNEAQ (reference sequence).

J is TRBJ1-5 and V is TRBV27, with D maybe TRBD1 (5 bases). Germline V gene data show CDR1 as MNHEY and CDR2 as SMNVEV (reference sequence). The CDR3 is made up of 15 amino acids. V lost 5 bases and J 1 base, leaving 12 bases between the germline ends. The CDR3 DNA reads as TGTGCCAGCAGTCCTTGGGGCAGCAGCAATCAGCCCCAGCATTTT. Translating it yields CASSPWGSSNQPQHF.

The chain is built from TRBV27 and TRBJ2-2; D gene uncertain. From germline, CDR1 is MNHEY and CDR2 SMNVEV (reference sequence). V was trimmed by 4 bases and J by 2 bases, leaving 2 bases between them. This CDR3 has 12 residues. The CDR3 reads CASSSNTGELFF. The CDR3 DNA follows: TGTGCCAGCAGTTCTAACACCGGGGAGCTGTTTTTT.

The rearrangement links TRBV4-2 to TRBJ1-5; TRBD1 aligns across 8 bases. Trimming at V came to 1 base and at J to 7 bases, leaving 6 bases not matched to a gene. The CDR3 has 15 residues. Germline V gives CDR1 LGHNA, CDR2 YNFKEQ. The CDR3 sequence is CASSQVTGEAQPQHF. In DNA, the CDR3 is TGTGCCAGCAGCCAAGTGACAGGGGAGGCACAGCCCCAGCATTTT.

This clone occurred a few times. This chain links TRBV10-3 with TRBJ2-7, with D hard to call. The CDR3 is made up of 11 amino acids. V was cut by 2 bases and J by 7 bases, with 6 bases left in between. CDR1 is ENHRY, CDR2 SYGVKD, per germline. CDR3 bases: TGTGCCATCAGTGAGATGGCAGAGCAGTACTTC. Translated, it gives CAISEMAEQYF.